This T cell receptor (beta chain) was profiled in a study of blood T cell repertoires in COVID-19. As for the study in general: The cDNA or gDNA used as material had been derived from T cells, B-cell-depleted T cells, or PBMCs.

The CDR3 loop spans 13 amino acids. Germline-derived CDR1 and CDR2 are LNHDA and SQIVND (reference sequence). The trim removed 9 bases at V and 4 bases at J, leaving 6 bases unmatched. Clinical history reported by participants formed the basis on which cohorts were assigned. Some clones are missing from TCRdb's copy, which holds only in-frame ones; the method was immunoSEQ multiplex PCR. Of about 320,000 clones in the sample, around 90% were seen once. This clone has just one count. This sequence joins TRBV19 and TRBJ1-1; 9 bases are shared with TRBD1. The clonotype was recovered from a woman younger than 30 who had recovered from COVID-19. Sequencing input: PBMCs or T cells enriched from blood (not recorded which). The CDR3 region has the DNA TGTGCCAGCCAACAGGGGGCCGTCACTGAAGCTTTCTTT. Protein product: CASQQGAVTEAFF.